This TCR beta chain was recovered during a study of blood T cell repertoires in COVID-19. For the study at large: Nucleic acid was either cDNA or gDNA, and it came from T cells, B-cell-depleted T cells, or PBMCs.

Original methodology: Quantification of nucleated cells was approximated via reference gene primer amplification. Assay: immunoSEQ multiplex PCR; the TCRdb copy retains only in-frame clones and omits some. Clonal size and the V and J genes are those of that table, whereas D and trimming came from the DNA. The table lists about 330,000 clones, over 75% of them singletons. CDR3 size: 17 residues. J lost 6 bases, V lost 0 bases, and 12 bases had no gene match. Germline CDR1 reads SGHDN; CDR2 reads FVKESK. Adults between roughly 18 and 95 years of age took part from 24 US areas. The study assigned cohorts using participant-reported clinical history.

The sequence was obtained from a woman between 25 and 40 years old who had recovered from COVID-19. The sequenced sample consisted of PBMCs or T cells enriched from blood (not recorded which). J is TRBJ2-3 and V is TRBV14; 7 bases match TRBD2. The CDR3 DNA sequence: TGTGCCAGCAGCCAAGATGAGTTAGCGGGTCGGAAGGATACGCAGTATTTT. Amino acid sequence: CASSQDELAGRKDTQYF.